The next 6 T cell receptor beta chains were all read from a single sample in a study of tumor-infiltrating lymphocytes in primary liver carcinoma. A primer matching the constant region was used to make TCR beta cDNA from approximately 500 ng of total RNA. ARM-PCR was slightly modified, and three nested multiplex PCR rounds with it gave rise to the TCR beta libraries. The opening two PCR rounds, around 10 cycles each, paired TRBV1-TRBV30 forward primers with a C-beta reverse primer. TCRdb reanalysed the multiplex PCR reads using MiXCR and keeps one entry per CDR3 protein. In the table there are approximately 300,000 distinct CDR3 sequences, approximately 65% of which are singletons. Blood RNA came from unsorted whole blood; germline DNA was also extracted. Sequenced material: peripheral blood. The receptors were sampled from a man aged 35 to 55 with primary liver carcinoma and hepatitis B virus infection.

J is TRBJ1-5 and V is TRBV4-1; possibly TRBD1 for D (5 bases). The CDR3 loop spans 17 amino acids. Trimming took 1 base from V and 1 from J, leaving 14 bases between them. Germline V gene data show CDR1 as MGHRA and CDR2 as YSYEKL. The DNA of the CDR3 is TGCGCCAGCAGCCAAGTCGTGACAGTAGCGAGCAATCAGCCCCAGCATTTT. It codes for CASSQVVTVASNQPQHF.

This clonotype appeared a few times. The rearrangement links TRBV12-3 or TRBV12-4 to TRBJ2-6; unclear D gene. Trimming removed 2 bases at V and 0 bases at J, with 5 bases between. This CDR3 spans 15 amino acids. CDR3 in amino acids: CASSLQSSGANVLTF. The CDR3 DNA follows: TGTGCCAGCAGTTTACAGAGCTCTGGGGCCAACGTCCTGACTTTC.

As regards this clonotype: A much larger clone lies one base from this, so it may be a read error. The rearrangement uses TRBV29-1 and TRBJ1-5; D unclear. The DNA end is a closer match to TRBJ2-3, so the J assignment may be wrong. CDR3 size: 12 residues. Germline V CDR1 and CDR2: SQVTM, ANQGSEA. The CDR3 sequence: CSVAIYGQPQYF. CDR3 DNA: TGCAGCGTTGCGATATACGGTCAGCCCCAGTATTTT.

The chain recombines TRBV6-1 with TRBJ2-3, with D perhaps matching TRBD2 (5 bases). CDR1 and CDR2 (germline): MNHNS, SASEGT. The germline V and J ends were trimmed by 6 bases and 1 base, with 14 bases remaining between them. CDR3 length: 15 residues. This CDR3 reads CASRADSAGTDTQYF. Here the CDR3 DNA reads TGTGCCAGCAGAGCAGATAGCGCGGGCACAGATACGCAGTATTTT.

This chain links TRBV4-3 with TRBJ2-7; TRBD2 matches at 9 bases. Germline CDR1 and CDR2: LGHNA and YSLEER. This CDR3 comprises 16 residues. V lost 4 bases, J lost 3 bases, and 10 bases stayed unmatched. In DNA form, the CDR3 reads TGCGCCAGCAGCCGCATGACTAGCGGATCCCTCTACGAGCAGTACTTC. Translation gives CASSRMTSGSLYEQYF.

A few counts support this clonotype. This chain connects TRBV5-6 to TRBJ2-2; 10 bases map to TRBD2. CDR3 size: 18 residues. J lost 5 bases, V lost 5 bases, and 15 bases had no gene match. CDR1 is SGHDT, CDR2 YYEEEE, per germline. This CDR3 is CASSPWALAGVRTGELFF. CDR3 nucleotide sequence: TGTGCCAGCAGTCCATGGGCCCTAGCGGGAGTCAGGACCGGGGAGCTGTTTTTT.